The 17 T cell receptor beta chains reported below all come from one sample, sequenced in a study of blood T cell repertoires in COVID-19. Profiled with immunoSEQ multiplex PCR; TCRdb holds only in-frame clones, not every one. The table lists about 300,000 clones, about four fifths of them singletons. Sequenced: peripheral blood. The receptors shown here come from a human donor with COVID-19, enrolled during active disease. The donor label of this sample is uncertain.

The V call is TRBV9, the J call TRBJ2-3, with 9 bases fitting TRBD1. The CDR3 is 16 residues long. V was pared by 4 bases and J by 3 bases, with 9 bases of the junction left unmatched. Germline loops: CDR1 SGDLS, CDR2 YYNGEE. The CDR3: CASSPGVGQGTDTQYF. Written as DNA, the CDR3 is TGTGCCAGCAGCCCCGGTGTTGGACAGGGGACAGATACGCAGTATTTT. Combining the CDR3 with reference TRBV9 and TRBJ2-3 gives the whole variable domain DSGVTQTPKHLITATGQRVTLRCSPRSGDLSVYWYQQSLDQGLQFLIQYYNGEERAKGNILERFSAQQFPDLHSELNLSSLELGDSALYFCASSPGVGQGTDTQYFGPGTRLTVL.

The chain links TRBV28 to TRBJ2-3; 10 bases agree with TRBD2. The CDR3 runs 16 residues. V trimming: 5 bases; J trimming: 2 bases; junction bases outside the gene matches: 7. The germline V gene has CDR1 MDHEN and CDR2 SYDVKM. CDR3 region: CASSPSLAGITDTQYF. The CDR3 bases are TGTGCCAGCAGTCCATCACTAGCGGGAATCACAGATACGCAGTATTTT.

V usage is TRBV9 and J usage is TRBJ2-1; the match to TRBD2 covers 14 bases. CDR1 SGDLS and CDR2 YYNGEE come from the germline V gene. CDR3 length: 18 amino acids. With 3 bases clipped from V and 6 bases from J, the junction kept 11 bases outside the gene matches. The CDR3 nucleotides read TGTGCCAGCAGCGCCCAAGGGACTAGCGGGAGAAGAGGCAATGAGCAGTTCTTC. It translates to CASSAQGTSGRRGNEQFF.

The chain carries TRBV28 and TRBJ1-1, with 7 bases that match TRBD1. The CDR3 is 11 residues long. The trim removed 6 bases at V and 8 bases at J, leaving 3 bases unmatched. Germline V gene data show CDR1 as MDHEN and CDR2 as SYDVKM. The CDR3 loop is CASRRTGEAFF. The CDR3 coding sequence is TGTGCCAGCAGGCGGACAGGCGAAGCTTTCTTT.

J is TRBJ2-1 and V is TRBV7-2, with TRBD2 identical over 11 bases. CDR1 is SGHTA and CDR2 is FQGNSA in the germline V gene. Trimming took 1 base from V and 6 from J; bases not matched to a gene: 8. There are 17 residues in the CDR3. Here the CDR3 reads CASSLGLAGRASNEQFF. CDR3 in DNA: TGTGCCAGCAGCTTAGGACTAGCGGGACGAGCTTCCAATGAGCAGTTCTTC.

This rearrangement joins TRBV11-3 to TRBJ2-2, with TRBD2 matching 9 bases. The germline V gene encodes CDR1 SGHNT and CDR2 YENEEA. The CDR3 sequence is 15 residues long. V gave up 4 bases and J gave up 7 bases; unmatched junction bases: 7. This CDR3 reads CASSYSGSYGGELFF. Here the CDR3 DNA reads TGTGCCAGCAGCTATAGCGGGAGTTATGGCGGGGAGCTGTTTTTT.

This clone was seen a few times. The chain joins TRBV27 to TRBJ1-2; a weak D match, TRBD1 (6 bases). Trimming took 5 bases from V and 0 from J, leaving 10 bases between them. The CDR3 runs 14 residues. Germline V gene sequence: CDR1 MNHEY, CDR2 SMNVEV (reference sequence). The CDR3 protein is CASSRGGANYGYTF. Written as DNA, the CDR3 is TGTGCCAGCAGTCGGGGGGGCGCTAACTATGGCTACACCTTC.

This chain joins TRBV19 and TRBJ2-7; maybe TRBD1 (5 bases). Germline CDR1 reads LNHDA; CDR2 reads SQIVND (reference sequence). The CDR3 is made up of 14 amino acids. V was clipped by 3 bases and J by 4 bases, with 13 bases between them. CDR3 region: CASSMGKRGYEQYF. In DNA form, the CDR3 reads TGTGCCAGTAGTATGGGAAAAAGGGGTTACGAGCAGTACTTC.

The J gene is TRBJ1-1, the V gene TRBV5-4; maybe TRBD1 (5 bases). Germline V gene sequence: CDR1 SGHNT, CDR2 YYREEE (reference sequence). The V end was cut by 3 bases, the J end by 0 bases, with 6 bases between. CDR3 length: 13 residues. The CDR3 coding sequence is TGTGCCAGCAGCTCCAGGGTGAACACTGAAGCTTTCTTT. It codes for CASSSRVNTEAFF.

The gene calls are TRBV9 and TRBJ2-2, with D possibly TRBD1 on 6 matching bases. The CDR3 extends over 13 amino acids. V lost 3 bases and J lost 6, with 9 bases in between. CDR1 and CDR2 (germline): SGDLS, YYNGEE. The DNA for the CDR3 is TGTGCCAGCAGCGCTGGGGGCCCCGGGGAGCTGTTTTTT. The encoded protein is CASSAGGPGELFF. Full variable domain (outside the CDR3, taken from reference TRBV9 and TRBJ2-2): DSGVTQTPKHLITATGQRVTLRCSPRSGDLSVYWYQQSLDQGLQFLIQYYNGEERAKGNILERFSAQQFPDLHSELNLSSLELGDSALYFCASSAGGPGELFFGEGSRLTVL.

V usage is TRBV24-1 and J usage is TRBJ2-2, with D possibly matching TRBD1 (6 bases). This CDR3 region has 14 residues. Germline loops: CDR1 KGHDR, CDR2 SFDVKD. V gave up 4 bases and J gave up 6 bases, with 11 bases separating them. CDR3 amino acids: CATSDPTGSGELFF. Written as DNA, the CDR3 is TGTGCCACCAGTGACCCGACAGGTTCCGGGGAGCTGTTTTTT.

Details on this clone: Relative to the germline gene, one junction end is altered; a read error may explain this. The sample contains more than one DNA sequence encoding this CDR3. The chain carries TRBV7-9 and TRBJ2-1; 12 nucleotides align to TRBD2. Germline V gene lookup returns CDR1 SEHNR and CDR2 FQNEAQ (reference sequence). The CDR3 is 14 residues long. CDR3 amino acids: CASSLAGGRNEQFF. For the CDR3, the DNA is TGTGCCAGCAGCCTAGCGGGGGGGCGGAATGAGCAGTTCTTC.

CDR3 nucleotides: TGTGCCAGCAGGGCCTGGGGGGAGGGAGCAGATACGCAGTATTTT. Amino acid sequence: CASRAWGEGADTQYF. J is TRBJ2-3 and V is TRBV28; 7 nucleotides line up with TRBD2. CDR1 and CDR2 from the germline V gene are MDHEN and SYDVKM. CDR3 length: 15 amino acids. V dropped 6 bases and J dropped 4; count of bases not matched to a gene: 10.

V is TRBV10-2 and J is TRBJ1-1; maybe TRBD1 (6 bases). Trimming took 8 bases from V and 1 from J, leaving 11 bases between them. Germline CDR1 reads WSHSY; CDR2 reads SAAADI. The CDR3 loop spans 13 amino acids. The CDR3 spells CASRGHQNTEAFF. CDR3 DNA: TGCGCCAGCCGGGGACACCAGAACACTGAAGCTTTCTTT.

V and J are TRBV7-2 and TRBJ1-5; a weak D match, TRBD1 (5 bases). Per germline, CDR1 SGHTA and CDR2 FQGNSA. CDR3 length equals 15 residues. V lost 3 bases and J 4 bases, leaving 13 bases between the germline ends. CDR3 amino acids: CASSLAAGLNQPQHF. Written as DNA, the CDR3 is TGTGCCAGCAGCTTGGCGGCGGGGCTTAATCAGCCCCAGCATTTT.

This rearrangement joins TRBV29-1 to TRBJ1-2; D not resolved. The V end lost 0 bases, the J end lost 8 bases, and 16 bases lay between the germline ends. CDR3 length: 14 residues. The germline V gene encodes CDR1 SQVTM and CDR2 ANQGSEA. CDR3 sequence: CSVEDLGRGGGYTF. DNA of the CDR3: TGCAGCGTTGAAGATTTGGGTCGTGGAGGAGGCTACACCTTC.

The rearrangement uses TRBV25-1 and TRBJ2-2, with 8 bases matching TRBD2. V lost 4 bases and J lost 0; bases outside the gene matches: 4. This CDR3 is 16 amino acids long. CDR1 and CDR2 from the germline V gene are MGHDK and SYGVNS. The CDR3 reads CASSVIAGPNTGELFF. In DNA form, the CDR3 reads TGTGCCAGCAGTGTGATAGCGGGACCGAACACCGGGGAGCTGTTTTTT.